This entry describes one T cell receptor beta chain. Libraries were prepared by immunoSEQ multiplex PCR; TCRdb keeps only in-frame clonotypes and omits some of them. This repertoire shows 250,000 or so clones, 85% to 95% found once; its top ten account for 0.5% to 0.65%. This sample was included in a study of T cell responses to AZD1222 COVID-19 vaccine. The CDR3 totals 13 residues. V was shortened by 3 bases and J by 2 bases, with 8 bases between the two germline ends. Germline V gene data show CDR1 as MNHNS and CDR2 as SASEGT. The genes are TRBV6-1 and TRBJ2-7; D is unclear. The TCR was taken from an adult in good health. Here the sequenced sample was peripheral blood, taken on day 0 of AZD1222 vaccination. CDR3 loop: CASSDLGAYEQYF. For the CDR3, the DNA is TGTGCCAGCAGTGACCTTGGAGCCTACGAGCAGTACTTC.